The 21 T cell receptor beta chains below were found in one sample sequenced in a study of beta chain features in type 1 diabetes. TCRB transcripts that were expressed got sequenced, as all of the isolated RNA had been reverse transcribed. The repertoire was sequenced with immunoSEQ multiplex PCR; TCRdb's copy has only in-frame clones and lacks some. The top ten hold approximately 2% of the sample, which has 150,000 to 190,000 clones, 8.5% to 14% seen once. Input material: central memory CD4+ T cells from blood. Every receptor here comes from a man younger than 30 in good health.

This clone has just one count. V and J are TRBV27 and TRBJ2-6; D gene unclear. This CDR3 has 13 amino acids. V shed 6 bases and J shed 1 base, with 4 bases lying between them. Germline CDR1 and CDR2: MNHEY and SMNVEV (reference sequence). The chain's CDR3 is CASSPSGANVLTF. CDR3 nucleotides: TGTGCCAGCAGCCCATCTGGGGCCAACGTCCTGACTTTC.

CDR3 in amino acids: CASSLFGLYEQYF. CDR3 nucleotides: TGTGCCAGCAGCTTATTTGGTCTATACGAGCAGTACTTC. The rearrangement joins TRBV7-2 to TRBJ2-7; D remains ambiguous. With 2 bases removed from V and 4 bases from J, the gap between germline ends came to 9 bases. The CDR3 is made up of 13 amino acids. Germline CDR1 is SGHTA and CDR2 is FQGNSA.

There are a few counts of this clone. V gene TRBV2 combines with J gene TRBJ1-2; the match to TRBD1 covers 10 bases. The V segment lost 6 bases and the J segment 5 bases; nucleotides outside the gene matches: 9. Germline-derived CDR1 and CDR2 are SNHLY and FYNNEI. CDR3 length: 15 residues. CDR3 sequence (DNA): TGTGCCAGCAGCGCACCGGGACAGGGGATTTATGGCTACACCTTC. Encoded protein: CASSAPGQGIYGYTF.

The chain recombines TRBV28 with TRBJ2-4; no clear D. CDR3 length: 15 residues. Germline CDR1 reads MDHEN; CDR2 reads SYDVKM. The germline V and J ends were trimmed by 5 bases and 2 bases, with 13 bases remaining between them. CDR3 loop: CASSIKVGSKNIQYF. Written as DNA, the CDR3 is TGTGCCAGCAGTATAAAGGTCGGGTCCAAAAACATTCAGTACTTC.

The chain links TRBV29-1 to TRBJ2-7, with a weak D call TRBD2 (5 bases). Germline assignment: CDR1 SQVTM and CDR2 ANQGSEA. The CDR3 loop spans 12 amino acids. V lost 7 bases to trimming and J lost 2 bases, with 12 bases between them. The CDR3 DNA is TGCAGCGCACGGGGTGTCCCCTACGAGCAGTACTTC. Its translation is CSARGVPYEQYF.

This CDR3 is CASSPWEHTDTQYF. CDR3 DNA: TGCGCCAGCAGCCCCTGGGAACACACAGATACGCAGTATTTT. The chain employs TRBV4-1 and TRBJ2-3; D gene unclear. Germline CDR1 MGHRA, CDR2 YSYEKL. The V and J ends lost 4 bases and 2 bases respectively, with 10 bases between them. The CDR3 runs to 14 residues.

The genes are TRBV27 and TRBJ1-1; 10 bases agree with TRBD1. CDR3 length: 16 residues. Germline V gives CDR1 MNHEY, CDR2 SMNVEV (reference sequence). V shed 4 bases, J shed 1 base, and the junction held 6 bases outside the gene matches. The CDR3 region has the DNA TGTGCCAGCAGTTCGGGACAGGGGAGGGGGAACACTGAAGCTTTCTTT. Translated: CASSSGQGRGNTEAFF.

V is TRBV6-5 and J is TRBJ2-7; 10 nucleotides line up with TRBD2. The CDR3 spans 15 residues. Germline CDR1 is MNHEY and CDR2 is SVGAGI. The ends lost 6 bases at V and 6 bases at J; junction bases unmatched: 11. The CDR3 sequence: CASRKALAGVPEQYF. DNA for the CDR3: TGTGCCAGCAGGAAGGCTCTAGCGGGAGTACCCGAGCAGTACTTC.

This clone was seen a few times. The V gene is TRBV11-1, the J gene TRBJ2-1; D gene uncertain. V was pared by 5 bases and J by 5 bases, with 7 bases between. Germline-derived CDR1 and CDR2 are SGHAT and FQDESV (reference sequence). This CDR3 is 12 amino acids long. The chain's CDR3 is CASSHQNNEQFF. The CDR3 bases are TGTGCCAGCAGCCATCAGAACAATGAGCAGTTCTTC.

This clone was seen a handful of times. The chain recombines TRBV7-9 with TRBJ1-5, with unresolved D. Germline loops: CDR1 SEHNR, CDR2 FQNEAQ (reference sequence). Trimming removed 5 bases at V and 5 bases at J, with 16 bases between. The CDR3 extends over 15 amino acids. CDR3 in DNA: TGTGCCAGCAGCCCCGGGAGCGGCAGACATCAGCCCCAGCATTTT. It is translated as CASSPGSGRHQPQHF.

The chain combines TRBV25-1 with TRBJ2-7; D might be TRBD1 (5 bases). The CDR3 covers 11 residues. The germline V and J ends were trimmed by 6 bases and 6 bases, with 9 bases remaining between them. Germline V gives CDR1 MGHDK, CDR2 SYGVNS. The CDR3 reads CASSLTAEQYF. In DNA form, the CDR3 reads TGTGCCAGCAGCTTGACAGCCGAGCAGTACTTC.

In its sample, this clone was seen a few times. The rearrangement uses TRBV5-1 and TRBJ2-1, with D tentatively TRBD1 (5 bases). Deletions cut 0 bases from V and 14 bases from J, with 15 bases between. CDR1 is SGHRS, CDR2 YFSETQ, per germline. The CDR3 totals 13 residues. As DNA, the CDR3 is TGCGCCAGCAGCTTGGGCGAGGCAGGGCTAAAGTTCTTC. Residues: CASSLGEAGLKFF.

Written as DNA, the CDR3 is TGCAGCGCCGCCCGGAACCGGGGTAGGGACACTGAAGCTTTCTTT. Its translation is CSAARNRGRDTEAFF. The rearrangement links TRBV29-1 to TRBJ1-1, with D unresolved. This CDR3 contains 15 residues. Germline values: CDR1 SQVTM, CDR2 ANQGSEA. Trimming took 7 bases from V and 3 from J, leaving 21 bases between them.

This chain uses TRBV25-1 with TRBJ2-3; D is ambiguous. Germline V lookup: CDR1 MGHDK, CDR2 SYGVNS. The length of the CDR3 is 13 residues. V was clipped by 8 bases and J by 3 bases, with 12 bases between them. CDR3 sequence (DNA): TGTGCCAGCGGTTCGTTGGGGACAGATACGCAGTATTTT. Translated, it gives CASGSLGTDTQYF.

The chain couples TRBV5-1 to TRBJ1-5, with TRBD1 as a possible D gene (5 bases). This CDR3 has 14 amino acids. Germline values: CDR1 SGHRS, CDR2 YFSETQ. V was cut by 4 bases and J by 1 base, with 9 bases left in between. This CDR3 reads CASSLGASNQPQHF. The DNA of the CDR3 is TGCGCCAGCAGCCTCGGGGCCAGCAATCAGCCCCAGCATTTT.

V is TRBV7-9 and J is TRBJ2-3; 7 bases fit TRBD2. CDR3 length equals 17 residues. Germline V gene sequence: CDR1 SEHNR, CDR2 FQNEAQ (reference sequence). The CDR3 sequence: CALSSGEGVNSADTQYF. The DNA for the CDR3 is TGTGCGTTGTCGAGCGGGGAGGGTGTAAACAGCGCAGATACGCAGTATTTT.

This clone was seen more than once but under ten times. The chain combines TRBV6-6 with TRBJ2-1; TRBD2 matches 7 bases. The V segment lost 6 bases and the J segment 4 bases; nucleotides outside the gene matches: 12. The CDR3 runs to 16 residues. Germline-derived CDR1 and CDR2 are MNHNY and SVGAGI (reference sequence). In DNA, the CDR3 is TGTGCCAGCAGCTTGAACCTAGCGGCCCCGTACAATGAGCAGTTCTTC. The encoded protein is CASSLNLAAPYNEQFF.

V usage is TRBV29-1 and J usage is TRBJ1-1, with D perhaps matching TRBD1 (5 bases). The germline V gene has CDR1 SQVTM and CDR2 ANQGSEA. CDR3 length: 14 amino acids. With 4 bases removed from V and 2 bases from J, the gap between germline ends came to 14 bases. In DNA, the CDR3 is TGCAGCGTTGGATTGCGGGGGGAAAACACTGAAGCTTTCTTT. It specifies CSVGLRGENTEAFF.

The table lists this clone with a few counts. This chain links TRBV29-1 with TRBJ1-3; D unresolved. Germline V CDR1 and CDR2: SQVTM, ANQGSEA. The CDR3 contains 14 residues. The V gene lost 3 bases and the J gene lost 0 bases, with 9 bases spanning the gap. CDR3 sequence reads: CSVDGPSSGNTIYF. In DNA, the CDR3 is TGCAGCGTTGATGGACCAAGCTCTGGAAACACCATATATTTT.

This chain uses TRBV28 with TRBJ1-2; no reliable D call. Trimming stripped 7 bases from V and 8 bases from J, with 14 bases between. CDR1 is MDHEN and CDR2 is SYDVKM in the germline V gene. CDR3 size: 12 residues. The CDR3 DNA follows: TGTGCCAGCACCCCTTCGGAGTTAGGCTACACCTTC. As protein: CASTPSELGYTF.

V is TRBV20-1 and J is TRBJ2-7; D is ambiguous. V lost 5 bases and J 6 bases, leaving 8 bases between the germline ends. This CDR3 has 10 residues. Germline assignment: CDR1 DFQATT and CDR2 SNEGSKA (reference sequence). CDR3 protein: CSAERGEQYF. The CDR3 DNA is TGCAGTGCTGAACGCGGCGAGCAGTACTTC.